The 13 T cell receptor beta chains reported below all come from one sample, sequenced in a study of T-cell memory formation after mild COVID-19. TCRdb called the 5' RACE reads again in MiXCR, with one record for every CDR3 protein. The profile covers roughly 600,000 distinct CDR3 sequences, with roughly 18% appearing a single time and around 11% taken by the ten largest. Sequencing was performed on PBMCs or a T cell subset sorted from them (not recorded which). These TCRs come from an adult woman who had mild COVID-19 (a few samples of this study predate the infection). Cell type and time point are not known.

This clonotype was seen many times. This chain links TRBV12-3 or TRBV12-4 with TRBJ1-2; D might be TRBD1 (5 bases). The CDR3 extends over 13 amino acids. Deletions cut 6 bases from V and 4 bases from J, with 12 bases between. The CDR3 region has the DNA TGTGCCAGCAGCTTGAGGGGTGGCTATGGCTACACCTTC. Translation gives CASSLRGGYGYTF.

This clonotype was seen a handful of times. The gene calls are TRBV30 and TRBJ1-2; no definite D call. V lost 2 bases to trimming and J lost 5 bases, with 9 bases between them. CDR1 is GTSNPN, CDR2 SVGIG, per germline (reference sequence). CDR3 size: 12 residues. The CDR3 bases are TGTGCCTGGAGTCGGGCAGTATATGGCTACACCTTC. Its translation: CAWSRAVYGYTF. Combining the CDR3 with reference TRBV30 and TRBJ1-2 gives the whole variable domain SQTIHQWPATLVQPVGSPLSLECTVEGTSNPNLYWYRQAAGRGLQLLFYSVGIGQISSEVPQNLSASRPQDRQFILSSKKLLLSDSGFYLCAWSRAVYGYTFGSGTRLTVV.

This clonotype came up a few times. The gene calls are TRBV5-1 and TRBJ1-1; 8 bases fit TRBD1. The V gene end was trimmed by 3 bases and the J gene end by 0 bases; junction bases not matched to a gene: 13. Germline V gene data show CDR1 as SGHRS and CDR2 as YFSETQ. This CDR3 comprises 18 residues. CDR3 region: CASSSPEGRGLMNTEAFF. Here the CDR3 DNA reads TGCGCCAGCAGCTCTCCTGAAGGCAGGGGGCTCATGAACACTGAAGCTTTCTTT.

This chain connects TRBV12-3 or TRBV12-4 to TRBJ2-5; D is undetermined. V gave up 6 bases and J gave up 7 bases, with 9 bases separating them. This CDR3 has 11 amino acids. DNA of the CDR3: TGTGCCAGCAGGTCTTTCGGGACCCAGTACTTC. Translated: CASRSFGTQYF.

This clonotype was observed a few times. This sequence joins TRBV7-9 and TRBJ1-4, with a possible D match to TRBD1 (6 bases). CDR3 length: 15 residues. CDR1 and CDR2 from the germline V gene are SEHNR and FQNEAQ (reference sequence). V dropped 4 bases and J dropped 3 bases, with 12 bases sitting between them. The CDR3 spells CASSSGEIANEKLFF. CDR3 bases: TGTGCCAGCAGCTCAGGGGAGATTGCTAATGAAAAACTGTTTTTT. Looking up the rest from reference TRBV7-9 and TRBJ1-4 gives the full variable domain: DTGVSQNPRHKITKRGQNVTFRCDPISEHNRLYWYRQTLGQGPEFLTYFQNEAQLEKSRLLSDRFSAERPKGSFSTLEIQRTEQGDSAMYLCASSSGEIANEKLFFGSGTQLSVL.

The genes are TRBV12-3 or TRBV12-4 and TRBJ2-1, with TRBD2 identical over 9 bases. The CDR3 runs 14 residues. Losses at the gene ends were 4 bases for V and 9 bases for J; bases not matched to a gene: 7. CDR3 region: CASSYGGGVGEQFF. The CDR3 DNA reads as TGTGCCAGCAGTTACGGCGGGGGGGTAGGTGAGCAGTTCTTC.

This clonotype was recorded many times. The V gene is TRBV7-2, the J gene TRBJ2-2; tentative D call: TRBD2 (5 bases). Germline CDR1 is SGHTA and CDR2 is FQGNSA. The V and J ends lost 6 bases and 3 bases respectively, with 8 bases between them. The CDR3 is 13 amino acids. Here the CDR3 reads CASRKGDTGELFF. The CDR3 nucleotides read TGTGCCAGCAGAAAGGGAGACACCGGGGAGCTGTTTTTT.

This clonotype was seen only once. The CDR3 protein is CASRGDRVGEQYF. The CDR3 DNA reads TGTGCCAGCAGGGGGGACAGGGTCGGCGAGCAGTACTTC. This rearrangement joins TRBV27 to TRBJ2-7, with 9 positions matching TRBD1. Germline V lookup: CDR1 MNHEY, CDR2 SMNVEV (reference sequence). The J segment lost 6 bases and the V segment lost 6 bases, leaving 6 bases of the junction unmatched. This CDR3 comprises 13 residues.

Ten or more counts support this clonotype. The chain joins TRBV7-6 to TRBJ2-3, with 8 bases fitting TRBD1. CDR1 and CDR2 from the germline V gene are SGHVS and FNYEAQ. The length of the CDR3 is 15 residues. V was clipped by 1 base and J by 4 bases; unmatched bases: 4. The CDR3 protein is CASSLVAGGADTQYF. The CDR3 nucleotides read TGTGCCAGCAGCTTAGTAGCAGGGGGCGCAGATACGCAGTATTTT.

This clonotype was observed once. The J gene is TRBJ2-1, the V gene TRBV29-1; 8 bases agree with TRBD2. Trimming removed 8 bases from V and 4 bases from J; junction bases left unmatched: 13. Germline V gives CDR1 SQVTM, CDR2 ANQGSEA. The CDR3 runs to 15 residues. CDR3 bases: TGCAGCATCCGGGGTCTGAGCGGGGGATACAATGAGCAGTTCTTC. It is translated as CSIRGLSGGYNEQFF.

This clonotype was detected a few times. V and J are TRBV7-9 and TRBJ2-1; TRBD2 matches 7 bases. J was trimmed by 4 bases and V by 3 bases; bases with no gene match: 9. Per germline, CDR1 SEHNR and CDR2 FQNEAQ (reference sequence). This CDR3 has 16 residues. Written as DNA, the CDR3 is TGTGCCAGCAGCTTGATCGGGACTATTAAATACAATGAGCAGTTCTTC. This codes for CASSLIGTIKYNEQFF.

The sample holds a few counts of this clonotype. Its ends do not fully match the called genes, so a read error is possible. This chain links TRBV24-1 with TRBJ2-3; no reliable D call. Looked up from germline, CDR1 is KGHDR and CDR2 is SFDVKD. This CDR3 has 11 residues. CDR3 region: CATSESETQYF. CDR3 coding DNA: TGTGCCACCAGTGAGTCAGAGACGCAGTATTTT.

In DNA, the CDR3 is TGTGCCAGCAGTCAATCGGGACGCTGGGGGACTAATGAAAAACTGTTTTTT. Protein: CASSQSGRWGTNEKLFF. V usage is TRBV13 and J usage is TRBJ1-4; maybe TRBD1 (5 bases). The CDR3 has 17 amino acids. Germline V gene lookup returns CDR1 PRHDT and CDR2 FYEKMQ (reference sequence). V was cut by 6 bases and J by 2 bases, with 19 bases left in between.